This is a list of T cell receptor beta chains from one sample in a study of identical twins. From the 5' RACE reads, TCRdb called clonotypes with MiXCR, one entry per CDR3 protein. The repertoire holds around 550,000 distinct CDR3 sequences, about 15% seen once, with roughly 0.46% in the top ten. The data were also submitted as part of a second study, on yellow fever vaccine responses in identical twins.

Sequencing used CD4+ T cells sorted from blood. Receptor source: a young woman in good health. Both conserved end residues are part of each CDR3.

CDR3	V	J
CASTSARTSAYNEQFF	TRBV10-2	TRBJ2-1
CASRETSGLYNEQFF	TRBV27	TRBJ2-1
CASSHSPGRKKETQYF	TRBV14	TRBJ2-5
CASSPRGTETTNEKLFF	TRBV9	TRBJ1-4
CASSWTQAGLGEQYF	TRBV5-1	TRBJ2-7
CATSDGAVGELFF	TRBV24-1	TRBJ2-2
CASSQSGTDTQYF	TRBV5-6	TRBJ2-3
CASSLGTSTEQYF	TRBV7-2	TRBJ2-7
CASSYSGGQVNEQFF	TRBV6-5	TRBJ2-1
CASSQGAGITEAFF	TRBV6-1	TRBJ1-1
CASSLVLTSRYNEQFF	TRBV5-6	TRBJ2-1
CASSSFDKNTEAFF	TRBV5-1	TRBJ1-1
CASSQLSQALGGYTF	TRBV14	TRBJ1-2